This T cell receptor beta chain was identified during a study of shared clonotypes between healthy human individuals. Findings and limits, study-wide: Some clonotypes were shared by all four sorted-subset donors, while others were not shared. The non-shared ones had lower generation probabilities than the shared ones. Roughly 5% of naive CD4 clonotypes were common to a few donors.

Produced via immunoSEQ multiplex PCR; TCRdb's table is partial and in-frame only. Among about 680,000 clones listed, around 73% were seen once. The germline CDR1 and CDR2 sequences are MDHEN and SYDVKM. With 0 bases clipped from V and 0 bases from J, the junction kept 8 bases outside the gene matches. The CDR3 loop spans 18 amino acids. On this clone: Its specificity is not known.

This chain links TRBV28 with TRBJ2-7, with TRBD2 matching 10 bases. The sample consisted of memory CD4+ T cells sorted from blood. Subset reported: CD45RA-negative fraction. The clonotype originates from a woman aged 30 to 39 in good health. CDR3 loop: CASSLWPPRLAGSYEQYF. In nucleotides, the CDR3 is TGTGCCAGCAGTTTATGGCCTCCTCGACTAGCGGGCTCCTACGAGCAGTACTTC.